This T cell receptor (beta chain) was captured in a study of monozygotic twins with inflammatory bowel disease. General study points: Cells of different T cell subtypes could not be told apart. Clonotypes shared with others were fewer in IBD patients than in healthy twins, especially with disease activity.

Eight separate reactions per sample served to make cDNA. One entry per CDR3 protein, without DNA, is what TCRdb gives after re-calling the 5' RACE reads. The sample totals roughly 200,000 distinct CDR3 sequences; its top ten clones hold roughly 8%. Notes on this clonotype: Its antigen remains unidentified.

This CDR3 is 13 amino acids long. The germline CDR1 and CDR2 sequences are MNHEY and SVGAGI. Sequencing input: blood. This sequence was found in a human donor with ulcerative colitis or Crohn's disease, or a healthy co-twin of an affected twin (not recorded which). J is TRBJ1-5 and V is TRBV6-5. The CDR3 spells CASSYSNDQPQHF.